This T cell receptor beta chain was documented in a study of post-analysis software for immune sequencing data. Across the whole study: Progressive-relapsing, secondary progressive and relapsing-remitting multiple sclerosis were among the disease courses included. Study-level findings and limits: TRBV5-6, TRBV5-1 and TRBV20-1 belonged to a set of a handful of TRBV segments that were more frequent in patients than controls. Multiple sclerosis patients had significantly lower normalized Chao1 diversity than controls.

As concerns this clonotype: Antigen specificity is unknown.

The V end was cut by 3 bases, the J end by 4 bases, with 16 bases between. The CDR3 contains 15 residues. Germline V gives CDR1 DFQATT, CDR2 SNEGSKA (reference sequence). Every TCR beta cDNA library bore unique molecular identifiers. TCRdb ran MiXCR on the PCR reads and lists one entry per CDR3 protein. The sample lists about 540,000 distinct CDR3 sequences, under 40% occurring once. This receptor was obtained from a girl aged 2-17 years with multiple sclerosis. Sequenced: blood. This chain uses TRBV20-1 with TRBJ1-5; D is unclear. Written as DNA, the CDR3 is TGCAGTGCTAGTTGGGCCAGCATGTTTAATCAGCCCCAGCATTTT. Translated, it gives CSASWASMFNQPQHF.